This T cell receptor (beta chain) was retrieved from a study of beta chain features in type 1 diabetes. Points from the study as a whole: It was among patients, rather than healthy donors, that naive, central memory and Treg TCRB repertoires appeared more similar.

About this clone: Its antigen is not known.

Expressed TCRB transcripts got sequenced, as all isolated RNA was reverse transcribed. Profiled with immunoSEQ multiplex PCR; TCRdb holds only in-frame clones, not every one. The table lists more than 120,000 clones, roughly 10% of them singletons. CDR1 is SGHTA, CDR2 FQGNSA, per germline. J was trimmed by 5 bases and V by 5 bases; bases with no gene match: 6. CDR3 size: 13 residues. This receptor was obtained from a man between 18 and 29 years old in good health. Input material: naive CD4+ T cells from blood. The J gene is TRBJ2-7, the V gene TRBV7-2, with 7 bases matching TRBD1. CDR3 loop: CASSPRGTHEQYF. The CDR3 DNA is TGTGCCAGCAGCCCCAGGGGGACCCACGAGCAGTACTTC.